This T cell receptor (beta chain) came from a study of Ad26.COV2.S vaccination and SARS-CoV-2 variants. Across the whole study: Into the muscle, Ad26.COV2.S was dosed once or twice, 56 days apart. Findings of the study overall: Placebo recipients trailed vaccine recipients in spike-specific TCR breadth.

Sample treatment: approximately 18 received Ad26.COV2.S at low or high dose, single or two shots; 5 received placebo; per-sample allocation not given. Sampling was performed 63 days after the first vaccine or placebo injection. Boston supplied an adult donor aged 18-55 years. Vaccination used an Ad26 vector expressing Wuhan-strain SARS-CoV-2 spike. Profiled with immunoSEQ multiplex PCR; TCRdb holds only in-frame clones, not every one. The data contain over 350,000 clones, roughly nine tenths of them singletons. This CDR3 spans 15 amino acids. Points on this clone: Its cognate antigen is unknown.

The receptor was derived from a person between 18 and 59 years old who received the Ad26.COV2.S COVID-19 vaccine or a placebo. The sample here was peripheral blood, taken in a trial of Ad26.COV2.S vaccine versus placebo. The rearrangement joins TRBV21-1 to TRBJ1-4. TRBV21-1 is shown as a pseudogene. In nucleotides, the CDR3 is TGTGCCAGCAGTAAAGGCGGAGGCGGGAATGAAAAACTGTTTTTT. Translated: CASSKGGGGNEKLFF.